Below, 10 T cell receptor beta chains from the same sample are listed, as sequenced in a study of OX40 agonist ivuxolimab in advanced cancers. Sequencing used immunoSEQ multiplex PCR; TCRdb keeps in-frame clones, though not all of them. This sample carries about 54,000 clones, roughly three quarters of them seen once, and the ten largest clones take roughly 4.6%. Sequenced material: CD4+ or CD8+ T cells sorted from blood, taken in a trial of the OX40 agonist ivuxolimab. The receptors originated from an adult with an advanced solid tumor such as melanoma, head and neck, liver or kidney cancer.

This chain joins TRBV19 and TRBJ2-2; the D gene is possibly TRBD2 (6 bases). V lost 4 bases and J lost 4, with 10 bases in between. The CDR3 length is 14 residues. The germline gives CDR1 LNHDA, CDR2 SQIVND (reference sequence). This CDR3 is CASSTGVGTGELFF. The DNA of the CDR3 is TGTGCCAGTAGTACGGGAGTTGGCACCGGGGAGCTGTTTTTT.

The V call is TRBV28, the J call TRBJ1-1, with no clear D. This CDR3 is 14 amino acids long. Germline V gene data show CDR1 as MDHEN and CDR2 as SYDVKM. Trimming left V 3 bases short and J 3 bases short, with 11 bases between. CDR3 amino acids: CASSFSAGYTEAFF. The CDR3, as DNA: TGTGCCAGCAGTTTCTCAGCTGGGTACACTGAAGCTTTCTTT. Full variable domain (outside the CDR3, taken from reference TRBV28 and TRBJ1-1): DVKVTQSSRYLVKRTGEKVFLECVQDMDHENMFWYRQDPGLGLRLIYFSYDVKMKEKGDIPEGYSVSREKKERFSLILESASTNQTSMYLCASSFSAGYTEAFFGQGTRLTVV.

CDR3 nucleotide sequence: TGTGCCAGCAGTCGGAGTTCCGGAAACACCATATATTTT. The encoded protein is CASSRSSGNTIYF. V gene TRBV28 combines with J gene TRBJ1-3; D ambiguous. The germline V gene encodes CDR1 MDHEN and CDR2 SYDVKM. V gave up 5 bases and J gave up 4 bases, with 9 bases separating them. CDR3 length: 13 residues. Looking up the rest from reference TRBV28 and TRBJ1-3 gives the full variable domain: DVKVTQSSRYLVKRTGEKVFLECVQDMDHENMFWYRQDPGLGLRLIYFSYDVKMKEKGDIPEGYSVSREKKERFSLILESASTNQTSMYLCASSRSSGNTIYFGEGSWLTVV.

The chain is built from TRBV6-5 and TRBJ2-1; 10 bases are a match to TRBD2. CDR1 and CDR2 (germline): MNHEY, SVGAGI. The CDR3 runs to 16 residues. The junction had 8 bases not matched to a gene; V was cut back by 4 bases and J by 5 bases. In nucleotides, the CDR3 is TGTGCCAGCAGTTCTCGAGCGGGAGGGGCTCACAATGAGCAGTTCTTC. This encodes CASSSRAGGAHNEQFF.

This chain joins TRBV25-1 and TRBJ1-2; possible D gene TRBD1, 5 bases. V was pared by 2 bases and J by 8 bases, with 15 bases between. The CDR3 runs 14 residues. CDR1 and CDR2 from the germline V gene are MGHDK and SYGVNS. CDR3 loop: CASSENPRVRGYTF. The CDR3, as DNA: TGTGCCAGCAGTGAAAATCCCAGGGTCCGGGGCTACACCTTC.

The chain uses TRBV18 and TRBJ2-7; 8 bases align to TRBD2. The CDR3 has 17 amino acids. Per germline, CDR1 KGHSH and CDR2 LQKENI. V was clipped by 0 bases and J by 0 bases; unmatched bases: 7. CDR3 residues: CASSPPPPGTSSYEQYF. Here the CDR3 DNA reads TGTGCCAGCTCACCACCCCCCCCCGGGACTAGCTCCTACGAGCAGTACTTC.

In this sample, this clone turned up a few times. V usage is TRBV9 and J usage is TRBJ1-1, with D possibly TRBD1 on 5 matching bases. Trimming took off 8 bases at V and 4 bases at J, with 6 bases between the two ends. Germline assignment: CDR1 SGDLS and CDR2 YYNGEE. This CDR3 spans 10 amino acids. As DNA, the CDR3 is TGTGCCAGTGGGGGCACTGAAGCTTTCTTT. It is translated as CASGGTEAFF. Variable domain in full (rest from reference TRBV9 and TRBJ1-1): DSGVTQTPKHLITATGQRVTLRCSPRSGDLSVYWYQQSLDQGLQFLIQYYNGEERAKGNILERFSAQQFPDLHSELNLSSLELGDSALYFCASGGTEAFFGQGTRLTVV.

The chain carries TRBV5-1 and TRBJ1-4; D is unresolved. This CDR3 comprises 15 residues. CDR1 SGHRS and CDR2 YFSETQ come from the germline V gene. V lost 1 base, J lost 3 bases, and 10 bases lay in between. CDR3 in DNA: TGCGCCAGCAGCTTGCAGGCATCCTCTAATGAAAAACTGTTTTTT. Translated, it gives CASSLQASSNEKLFF.

This clone has a handful of counts. The chain carries TRBV29-1 and TRBJ2-7; maybe TRBD1 (6 bases). Trimming cost V 6 bases and J 3 bases, with 12 bases left between them. Germline lookup yields CDR1 SQVTM and CDR2 ANQGSEA. This CDR3 contains 12 residues. For the CDR3, the DNA is TGCAGCGTAACGGGACAATACTACGAGCAGTACTTC. It codes for CSVTGQYYEQYF.

By frequency in the sample, this clone is medium-sized. The chain has TRBV27 and TRBJ2-7; D may be TRBD1 or TRBD2 (6 bases each). With 8 bases removed from V and 2 bases from J, the gap between germline ends came to 10 bases. This CDR3 has 12 amino acids. The germline CDR1 and CDR2 sequences are MNHEY and SMNVEV (reference sequence). In DNA form, the CDR3 reads TGTGCCAGCTCGGGGGCCCCCTACGAGCAGTACTTC. Translation: CASSGAPYEQYF.